What follows describes a single TCR beta chain. The data stem from a study of cytomegalovirus exposure and HLA in healthy donors. PCR amplification relied on 60 Vbeta primers (plus 13 Jbeta primers). TCRdb's table, derived via immunoSEQ multiplex PCR, lists solely in-frame clones and lacks some. In all, the sample yields 200,000 to 250,000 clones. Trimming at V came to 6 bases and at J to 8 bases, leaving 19 bases not matched to a gene. CDR1 is LNHDA, CDR2 SQIVND, per germline (reference sequence). The CDR3 totals 20 residues. Material: PBMCs. The chain links TRBV19 to TRBJ2-1; 16 bases map to TRBD2. The sequence derives from a girl aged 2 to 9 in good health and CMV-seropositive. The CDR3 region has the DNA TGTGCCAGTAGCTTACGCCCCTCGGGACTAGCGGGAGGGCAGAGGGATGAGCAGTTCTTC. Protein: CASSLRPSGLAGGQRDEQFF.